The 28 T cell receptor beta chains given below trace back to one sample, sequenced in a study of T cells in Graves' hyperthyroidism and ophthalmopathy (dated by TCRdb to the late 2010s). The method behind the library was multiplex PCR. The instrument given in TCRdb is Illumina HiSeq 2000. The TCR beta CDR3 regions were amplified from RNA transcripts. For the first round of RT-PCR on the TCR CDR3, the HTBI primer set was used together with the Qiagen OneStep RT-PCR kit. Using fastp trimming at Q25 and MiXCR clonotype assembly, TCRdb reanalyzed the public sequencing data and kept in-frame beta chains. Rows merge per CDR3 protein into single entries with the most common DNA and genes. The sample table lists a few hundred thousand distinct CDR3 sequences, about 16% of them with a count of one. In total, the top ten clones hold 2.5% to 4% of the sample. Input material: blood. These receptors all stem from a woman aged 40 to 55 with Graves' ophthalmopathy.

This clonotype was observed many times. This chain links TRBV7-8 with TRBJ2-5; 14 bases agree with TRBD2. Trimming took 1 base from V and 5 from J; bases not matched to a gene: 6. The germline V gene has CDR1 SGHVS and CDR2 FQNEAQ. This CDR3 region has 17 residues. This chain's CDR3 is CASSLGGLAGVRETQYF. In DNA, the CDR3 is TGTGCCAGCAGCTTAGGGGGACTAGCGGGAGTTAGGGAGACCCAGTACTTC.

As regards this clonotype: A read error may explain this, as a much larger clone is one base away. V is TRBV3-1 and J is TRBJ2-3; D perhaps matches TRBD2 (6 bases). Per germline, CDR1 LGHDT and CDR2 YNNKEL (reference sequence). The length of the CDR3 is 15 residues. This CDR3 reads CASRQAAGSTDTQYF. CDR3 coding DNA: TGTGCCAGCCGCCAAGCAGCGGGTAGCACAGATACGCAGTATTTT.

This clonotype was detected only a few times. J is TRBJ1-2 and V is TRBV5-1; possible D gene TRBD1, 6 bases. The CDR3 is made up of 12 amino acids. V gave up 4 bases and J gave up 6 bases, with 10 bases separating them. Germline CDR1 SGHRS, CDR2 YFSETQ. The CDR3: CASSVDRNGYTF. CDR3 coding DNA: TGCGCCAGCAGCGTCGACAGGAATGGCTACACCTTC.

This clonotype was seen a few times. The V and J genes are TRBV5-1 and TRBJ2-1, with 11 bases aligning to TRBD2. Germline CDR1 reads SGHRS; CDR2 reads YFSETQ. The CDR3 is 16 amino acids. V lost 3 bases and J lost 5; bases outside the gene matches: 7. CDR3: CASSSFSGGAHNEQFF. The CDR3 DNA reads TGCGCCAGCAGCTCCTTTAGCGGGGGGGCCCACAATGAGCAGTTCTTC. The variable domain in full, with the rest retrieved from reference TRBV5-1 and TRBJ2-1, is KAGVTQTPRYLIKTRGQQVTLSCSPISGHRSVSWYQQTPGQGLQFLFEYFSETQRNKGNFPGRFSGRQFSNSRSEMNVSTLELGDSALYLCASSSFSGGAHNEQFFGPGTRLTVL.

This chain connects TRBV19 to TRBJ2-2; the D gene is possibly TRBD1 (6 bases). V was clipped by 5 bases and J by 0 bases, with 10 bases between them. This CDR3 comprises 15 residues. Germline V CDR1 and CDR2: LNHDA, SQIVND (reference sequence). CDR3 sequence (DNA): TGTGCCAGTAGTGAGGGACAAACGAACACCGGGGAGCTGTTTTTT. Amino acids: CASSEGQTNTGELFF.

This clonotype was picked up many times. The junction departs from the called germline gene at one end, perhaps through a read error. The genes are TRBV5-1 and TRBJ2-5, with unresolved D. Germline V gene lookup returns CDR1 SGHRS and CDR2 YFSETQ. The CDR3 has 12 amino acids. CDR3 in DNA: TGTGCCAGCAGTTTCCCCCAAGAGACCCAGTACTTC. This codes for CASSFPQETQYF.

A few counts support this clonotype. This chain uses TRBV20-1 with TRBJ1-1; no firm D call. Germline CDR1 DFQATT, CDR2 SNEGSKA (reference sequence). The CDR3 consists of 17 residues. V lost 1 base and J 1 base, leaving 19 bases between the germline ends. The CDR3 region has the DNA TGCAGTGCTAGAGTACTGGCGAGCGGAGACCCGAACACTGAAGCTTTCTTT. This encodes CSARVLASGDPNTEAFF.

This clonotype was seen repeatedly, ten times or more. The chain couples TRBV20-1 to TRBJ2-3; D is unclear. The CDR3 has 14 amino acids. V lost 4 bases, J lost 0 bases, and 11 bases lay in between. Per germline, CDR1 DFQATT and CDR2 SNEGSKA (reference sequence). In DNA, the CDR3 is TGCAGTGCTATAAGCCCCGGGAGCACAGATACGCAGTATTTT. This codes for CSAISPGSTDTQYF.

J is TRBJ1-1 and V is TRBV14; D is perhaps TRBD1 (5 bases). The germline V gene has CDR1 SGHDN and CDR2 FVKESK. This CDR3 contains 13 residues. V was clipped by 7 bases and J by 1 base, with 10 bases between them. This CDR3 is CASTLQANTEAFF. As DNA, the CDR3 is TGTGCCAGCACCTTACAGGCGAACACTGAAGCTTTCTTT.

This clonotype was observed at least ten times. CDR3 sequence: CASSSDRGAGVVQFF. DNA of the CDR3: TGTGCCAGCAGCTCGGACAGGGGAGCGGGGGTGGTGCAGTTCTTC. The gene calls are TRBV7-8 and TRBJ2-1, with D perhaps TRBD1 (9 bases). This CDR3 region has 15 residues. V was clipped by 4 bases and J by 12 bases, with 22 bases between them. Germline values: CDR1 SGHVS, CDR2 FQNEAQ.

This clonotype was counted many times. The chain has TRBV2 and TRBJ2-7; D unresolved. V lost 1 base, J lost 3 bases, and 10 bases lay in between. The length of the CDR3 is 14 residues. Germline CDR1 SNHLY, CDR2 FYNNEI. The CDR3 nucleotides are TGTGCCAGCAGTGAAGGTCGCCTTCACTACGAGCAGTACTTC. Amino acids: CASSEGRLHYEQYF.

This clonotype was seen ten or more times. Here the CDR3 DNA reads TGTGCCAGCAGTTCAGCCAGCCCTTCGCAGTACTTC. This translates into CASSSASPSQYF. The chain joins TRBV28 to TRBJ2-7; D uncertain. Trimming removed 4 bases at V and 9 bases at J, with 13 bases between. CDR1 and CDR2 from the germline V gene are MDHEN and SYDVKM. The CDR3 covers 12 residues.

This clonotype was counted only a few times. V gene TRBV2 combines with J gene TRBJ2-2; D gene uncertain. Germline V gene lookup returns CDR1 SNHLY and CDR2 FYNNEI. The V end was cut by 8 bases, the J end by 4 bases, with 11 bases between. The CDR3 extends over 13 amino acids. DNA for the CDR3: TGTGCCAGCCGCTTACAGTTCACCGGGGAGCTGTTTTTT. Its translation: CASRLQFTGELFF.

This clonotype was detected many times. The CDR3 is CASSTGVGQGNESPLHF. For the CDR3, the DNA is TGCGCCAGCAGCACTGGTGTGGGACAGGGAAACGAGTCACCCCTCCACTTT. This chain uses TRBV5-1 with TRBJ1-6; 9 bases are shared with TRBD1. V trimming: 4 bases; J trimming: 10 bases; junction bases outside the gene matches: 15. The germline V gene encodes CDR1 SGHRS and CDR2 YFSETQ. The CDR3 sequence is 17 residues long.

Points on this clonotype: Given a much more abundant clone one base away, this may be a read error. The chain employs TRBV6-2 or TRBV6-3 and TRBJ2-1, with D possibly TRBD2 on 5 matching bases. CDR3 size: 13 residues. CDR1 is MNHEY, CDR2 SVGEGT, per germline. The CDR3 nucleotides read TGTGCGACGCGGGCAGGCAACTCCTACGAGCAGTTCTTC. Translation gives CATRAGNSYEQFF.

V usage is TRBV19 and J usage is TRBJ2-7; D may match TRBD1 or TRBD2 (5 bases each). CDR1 and CDR2 from the germline V gene are LNHDA and SQIVND (reference sequence). The CDR3 totals 13 residues. Here the CDR3 reads CVVRGETPYEQYF. The CDR3 region has the DNA TGTGTCGTCAGAGGGGAAACCCCCTACGAGCAGTACTTC.

A note on this clonotype: This clone may be a read error of a much larger clone one base away. The chain employs TRBV4-1 and TRBJ1-2, with unresolved D. Trimming took 1 base from V and 9 from J, leaving 15 bases between them. Germline V gene lookup returns CDR1 MGHRA and CDR2 YSYEKL. CDR3 length equals 14 residues. DNA of the CDR3: TGCGCCAGCAGCCAAGGTGGGGTGCAATATAGCTACACCTTC. This encodes CASSQGGVQYSYTF.

With respect to this clonotype: This may stem from a read error, because a much larger clone lies one nucleotide away. This chain connects TRBV18 to TRBJ2-3; tentatively, D is TRBD1 or TRBD2 (5 bases each). This CDR3 region has 15 residues. The germline CDR1 and CDR2 sequences are KGHSH and LQKENI. Between the trimmed V and J ends, which lost 3 bases and 3 bases, there was a span of 13 bases. The CDR3 is CASSPSGAETDTQYF. CDR3 nucleotide sequence: TGTGCCAGCTCACCGTCCGGGGCAGAGACAGATACGCAGTATTTT.

This clonotype was seen more than once but under ten times. This chain uses TRBV18 with TRBJ2-2; D ambiguous. This CDR3 has 14 amino acids. CDR1 and CDR2 from the germline V gene are KGHSH and LQKENI. Trimming removed 2 bases at V and 1 base at J, with 5 bases between. The CDR3 bases are TGTGCCAGCTCACCAGGGGAGAACACCGGGGAGCTGTTTTTT. This codes for CASSPGENTGELFF.

Only one count was recorded for this clonotype. It may be a read error: a sequence one base away is much more abundant. The chain is built from TRBV3-1 and TRBJ2-1; TRBD2 matches 10 bases. Trimming took 4 bases from V and 13 from J; bases not matched to a gene: 13. Germline CDR1 reads LGHDT; CDR2 reads YNNKEL (reference sequence). This CDR3 is 15 amino acids long. The CDR3 sequence is CASSPSGGAGETQFF. CDR3 nucleotide sequence: TGTGCCAGCAGCCCCAGCGGGGGGGCCGGTGAGACCCAGTTCTTC.

This clonotype has at least ten counts. CDR3 sequence (DNA): TGTGCCAGCAGTGTGCTCGGAGGGACTATGGCGACCCAGTACTTC. It codes for CASSVLGGTMATQYF. The chain combines TRBV2 with TRBJ2-5; 7 bases are a match to TRBD2. Germline CDR1 and CDR2: SNHLY and FYNNEI. The CDR3 runs 15 residues. The V and J ends lost 4 bases and 7 bases, in that order; junction bases with no gene match: 12.

The chain links TRBV20-1 to TRBJ2-4, with 11 bases aligning to TRBD2. The CDR3 loop spans 12 amino acids. V lost 7 bases to trimming and J lost 6 bases; unmatched junction nucleotides: 2. From germline, CDR1 is DFQATT and CDR2 SNEGSKA (reference sequence). The CDR3 sequence is CSGLAGGNIQYF. The CDR3 DNA reads as TGCAGTGGGCTAGCGGGGGGAAACATTCAGTACTTC.

This sequence joins TRBV7-2 and TRBJ2-1, with 7 bases identical to TRBD2. Germline CDR1 is SGHTA and CDR2 is FQGNSA. V shed 8 bases, J shed 8 bases, and the junction held 12 bases outside the gene matches. This CDR3 has 14 residues. CDR3 protein: CASSPSAGVYEQFF. CDR3 coding DNA: TGTGCCAGCTCCCCCTCGGCGGGAGTCTATGAGCAGTTCTTC.

The chain is built from TRBV30 and TRBJ2-7, with TRBD2 matching 7 bases. The CDR3 contains 17 residues. Trimming at V came to 4 bases and at J to 0 bases, leaving 15 bases not matched to a gene. Germline loops: CDR1 GTSNPN, CDR2 SVGIG (reference sequence). CDR3 coding DNA: TGTGCCTGGACAGTTTTTAGCGGGCCCCGAAGCTCCTACGAGCAGTACTTC. Amino acid sequence: CAWTVFSGPRSSYEQYF.

A word on this clonotype: Just one base apart from a much larger clone, this may be a read error. The chain links TRBV20-1 to TRBJ2-3; D is unresolved. The germline CDR1 and CDR2 sequences are DFQATT and SNEGSKA (reference sequence). The CDR3 loop spans 14 amino acids. Here the CDR3 DNA reads TGCTGTGCTAGAGTTCAGAGATTCACAGATACGCAGTATTTT. This codes for CCARVQRFTDTQYF.

Regarding this clonotype: It may be a read error: a sequence one base away is much more abundant. The chain joins TRBV7-8 to TRBJ1-4; no clear D gene. CDR1 is SGHVS and CDR2 is FQNEAQ in the germline V gene. The length of the CDR3 is 16 residues. CDR3 in amino acids: CACSLMGLLLNEKLFF. The DNA for the CDR3 is TGTGCCTGCAGCTTGATGGGTCTCCTCCTGAATGAAAAACTGTTTTTT.

This clonotype was counted a few times. The rearrangement links TRBV13 to TRBJ1-3; TRBD1 might be the D (6 bases). The CDR3 runs 15 residues. V shed 4 bases and J shed 2 bases, with 12 bases lying between them. Germline-derived CDR1 and CDR2 are PRHDT and FYEKMQ (reference sequence). CDR3 coding DNA: TGTGCCAGCAGCTATTCCGGGACAACTGGAAACACCATATATTTT. Encoded protein: CASSYSGTTGNTIYF.

This clonotype showed up many times. The gene calls are TRBV30 and TRBJ2-7; D gene ambiguous. V was trimmed by 0 bases and J by 3 bases, leaving 6 bases between them. Germline V gives CDR1 GTSNPN, CDR2 SVGIG (reference sequence). The CDR3 is 12 amino acids. CDR3: CAWSVLNYEQYF. CDR3 DNA: TGTGCCTGGAGTGTACTCAACTACGAGCAGTACTTC.